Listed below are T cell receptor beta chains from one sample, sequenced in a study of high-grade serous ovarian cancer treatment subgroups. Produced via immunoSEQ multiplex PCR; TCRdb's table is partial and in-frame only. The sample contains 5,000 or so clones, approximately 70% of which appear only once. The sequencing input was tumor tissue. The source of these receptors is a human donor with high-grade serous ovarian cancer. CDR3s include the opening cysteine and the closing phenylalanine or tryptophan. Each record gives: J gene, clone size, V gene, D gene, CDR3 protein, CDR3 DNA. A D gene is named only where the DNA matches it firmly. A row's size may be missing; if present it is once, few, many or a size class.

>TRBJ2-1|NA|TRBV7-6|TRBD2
CASSLALQGGRGEQFF
TGTGCCAGCAGCTTAGCGCTTCAGGGAGGGCGAGGTGAGCAGTTCTTC
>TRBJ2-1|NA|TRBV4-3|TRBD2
CASSLLTGTSGGAYNEQFF
TGCGCCAGCAGCCTCCTAACCGGGACTAGCGGAGGGGCCTACAATGAGCAGTTCTTC
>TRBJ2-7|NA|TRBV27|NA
CASSSFGRYEQYF
TGTGCCAGCAGTTCCTTCGGGAGATACGAGCAGTACTTC
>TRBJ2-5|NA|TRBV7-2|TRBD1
CASSPDRVVGQETQYF
TGTGCCAGCAGCCCCGACAGGGTGGTAGGGCAAGAGACCCAGTACTTC
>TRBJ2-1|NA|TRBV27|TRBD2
CASSLPTVAGGIDEQFF
TGTGCCAGCAGTTTGCCTACTGTAGCGGGAGGGATCGATGAGCAGTTCTTC
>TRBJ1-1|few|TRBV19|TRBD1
CASRTDRASAEAFF
TGTGCCAGTAGGACCGACAGGGCGAGTGCTGAAGCTTTCTTT
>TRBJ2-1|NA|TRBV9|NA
CASSEEFYGEQFF
TGTGCCAGCAGCGAGGAATTTTATGGTGAGCAGTTCTTC
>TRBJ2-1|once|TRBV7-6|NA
CASSSVGRLINEQFF
TGTGCCAGCAGCTCCGTCGGGAGACTGATAAATGAGCAGTTCTTC
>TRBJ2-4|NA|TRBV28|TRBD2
CASSLAGGLKNIQYF
TGTGCCAGCAGTTTAGCGGGAGGCCTCAAAAACATTCAGTACTTC
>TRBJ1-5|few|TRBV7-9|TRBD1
CASSLTDRDNQPQHF
TGTGCCAGCAGCTTAACGGACAGGGACAATCAGCCCCAGCATTTT
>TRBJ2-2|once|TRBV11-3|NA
CASRLSRGELFF
TGTGCCAGCAGACTCAGTCGCGGGGAGCTGTTTTTT
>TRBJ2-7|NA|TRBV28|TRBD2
CASRFPGLAEGTYEQYF
TGTGCCAGCAGATTCCCGGGACTAGCGGAGGGGACCTACGAGCAGTACTTC
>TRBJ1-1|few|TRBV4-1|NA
CASSQVDGYEAFF
TGCGCCAGCAGCCAAGTTGACGGTTATGAAGCTTTCTTT
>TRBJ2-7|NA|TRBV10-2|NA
CASSELTGEQYF
TGCGCCAGCAGTGAGTTAACAGGGGAGCAGTACTTC
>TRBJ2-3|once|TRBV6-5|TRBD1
CASRRDRLHTQYF
TGTGCCAGCAGGAGGGACAGATTACATACGCAGTATTTT
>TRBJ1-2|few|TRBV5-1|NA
CASSLAGHGYTF
TGCGCCAGCAGCTTGGCAGGGCATGGCTACACCTTC
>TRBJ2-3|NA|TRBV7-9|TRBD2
CASSQPGLAVHTQYF
TGTGCCAGCAGCCAACCGGGACTAGCGGTGCATACGCAGTATTTT
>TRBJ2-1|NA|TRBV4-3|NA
CASSQDPQSGGQFF
TGCGCCAGCAGCCAAGATCCGCAATCTGGAGGGCAGTTCTTC
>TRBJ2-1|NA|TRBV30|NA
CAWSGDYNEQFF
TGTGCCTGGAGTGGGGACTACAATGAGCAGTTCTTC